The 17 T cell receptor beta chains below all came from one sample that was sequenced in a study of cytomegalovirus exposure and HLA in healthy donors. Use of 60 Vbeta and 13 Jbeta primers characterized the PCR. The protocol was immunoSEQ multiplex PCR, while the TCRdb copy is restricted to in-frame clones and leaves out a portion. The sample has roughly 150,000 clones, around three quarters seen once. Sequencing was carried out using PBMCs. The receptors here all came from a man aged 40-49 years in good health and CMV-seronegative.

This chain joins TRBV5-1 and TRBJ1-3; tentatively, D is TRBD1 (6 bases). This CDR3 is built from 14 residues. Trimming took 7 bases from V and 3 from J, leaving 14 bases between them. The germline V gene has CDR1 SGHRS and CDR2 YFSETQ. The CDR3 here is CASSSGGRGNTIYF. Written as DNA, the CDR3 is TGCGCCAGCTCGTCGGGGGGCCGTGGAAACACCATATATTTT.

CDR3 nucleotide sequence: TGTGCCAGCAGTTTAGGGACTTGGGGGGGAAACACTGAAGCTTTCTTT. This translates into CASSLGTWGGNTEAFF. The chain uses TRBV27 and TRBJ1-1, with D possibly matching TRBD1 (5 bases). V was pared by 2 bases and J by 2 bases, with 15 bases between. The CDR3 runs to 16 residues. Germline V gene data show CDR1 as MNHEY and CDR2 as SMNVEV (reference sequence).

The table lists this clone with a count of one. The rearrangement joins TRBV2 to TRBJ2-7; 10 nucleotides line up with TRBD1. Per the germline V gene, CDR1 is SNHLY and CDR2 is FYNNEI. V trimming: 3 bases; J trimming: 3 bases; junction bases outside the gene matches: 5. There are 15 residues in the CDR3. The CDR3 DNA sequence: TGTGCCAGCAGTGATCCGGGACAGGGGAACTACGAGCAGTACTTC. This codes for CASSDPGQGNYEQYF.

This clone was seen more than once but under ten times. V is TRBV5-1 and J is TRBJ2-3, with 10 nucleotides matching TRBD2. V lost 2 bases and J lost 1; bases outside the gene matches: 4. Germline V CDR1 and CDR2: SGHRS, YFSETQ. CDR3 size: 16 residues. The CDR3 region has the DNA TGCGCCAGCAGCTTTCTAGCGGGAGTTGGCACAGATACGCAGTATTTT. As protein: CASSFLAGVGTDTQYF.

The chain employs TRBV5-4 and TRBJ2-2, with TRBD1 matching over 7 bases. Trimming removed 0 bases from V and 5 bases from J; junction bases left unmatched: 7. The CDR3 has 16 amino acids. Germline V lookup: CDR1 SGHNT, CDR2 YYREEE (reference sequence). This CDR3 is CASSLDRGSRTGELFF. CDR3 bases: TGTGCCAGCAGCTTGGACAGGGGAAGTAGAACCGGGGAGCTGTTTTTT.

The V and J genes are TRBV11-2 and TRBJ1-6; a weak D match, TRBD1 (5 bases). V lost 3 bases, J lost 8 bases, and 11 bases lay in between. In germline, CDR1 is SGHAT, CDR2 FQNNGV. The CDR3 totals 14 residues. The CDR3 DNA reads as TGTGCCAGCAGCTTTCAGGGCTCGTATTCACCCCTCCACTTT. Protein sequence: CASSFQGSYSPLHF.

The chain has TRBV5-4 and TRBJ2-3, with a tentative D call TRBD1 (5 bases). Germline-derived CDR1 and CDR2 are SGHNT and YYREEE (reference sequence). With 0 bases removed from V and 6 bases from J, the gap between germline ends came to 5 bases. The CDR3 covers 12 residues. For the CDR3, the DNA is TGTGCCAGCAGCTTGGAGGGGGATACGCAGTATTTT. Translation: CASSLEGDTQYF.

This sequence joins TRBV7-2 and TRBJ1-1; D possibly corresponds to TRBD1 (5 bases). The CDR3 runs 14 residues. CDR1 SGHTA and CDR2 FQGNSA come from the germline V gene. Between the trimmed V and J ends, which lost 5 bases and 5 bases, there was a span of 15 bases. The CDR3 protein is CASSHRDLGTEAFF. DNA of the CDR3: TGTGCCAGCAGCCACCGGGACTTGGGAACTGAAGCTTTCTTT.

The chain couples TRBV28 to TRBJ2-7; 12 bases are shared with TRBD1. The J segment lost 4 bases and the V segment lost 3 bases, leaving 16 bases of the junction unmatched. The CDR3 contains 19 residues. Germline CDR1 and CDR2: MDHEN and SYDVKM. Here the CDR3 reads CASSFSNPGQGAWGYEQYF. The CDR3 region has the DNA TGTGCCAGCAGTTTTTCAAACCCGGGACAGGGGGCCTGGGGGTACGAGCAGTACTTC.

This clone was recorded only once. V and J are TRBV7-9 and TRBJ2-7; TRBD1 agrees at 10 bases. CDR3 length: 14 residues. Per germline, CDR1 SEHNR and CDR2 FQNEAQ (reference sequence). Unmatched junction bases numbered 12, after V lost 8 bases and J lost 8 bases. The CDR3 DNA reads as TGTGCCAGCCGGCGCGGACAGGGGGAAGAACAGCAGTACTTC. The encoded protein is CASRRGQGEEQQYF.

V usage is TRBV13 and J usage is TRBJ2-5, with D possibly being TRBD1 (6 bases). Germline V CDR1 and CDR2: PRHDT, FYEKMQ (reference sequence). The CDR3 spans 16 residues. The germline V and J ends were trimmed by 5 bases and 2 bases, with 18 bases remaining between them. The CDR3 spells CASSLLQGWGQETQYF. The CDR3 bases are TGTGCCAGCAGCCTCCTACAGGGTTGGGGACAAGAGACCCAGTACTTC.

The chain links TRBV2 to TRBJ1-2, with 7 nucleotides matching TRBD1. CDR1 and CDR2 (germline): SNHLY, FYNNEI. This CDR3 has 10 residues. Here the CDR3 reads CVWQGDGYTF. In nucleotides, the CDR3 is TGTGTTTGGCAGGGGGATGGCTACACCTTC.

The chain employs TRBV5-4 and TRBJ1-5; no definite D call. CDR1 and CDR2 (germline): SGHNT, YYREEE (reference sequence). CDR3 length: 13 amino acids. V lost 4 bases and J lost 4, with 9 bases in between. CDR3 residues: CASSREGNQPQHF. The CDR3 DNA reads as TGTGCCAGCAGCCGCGAGGGTAATCAGCCCCAGCATTTT.

This clone was detected only a few times. CDR3 loop: CASSEWIGVDGYTF. The DNA of the CDR3 is TGTGCCAGCAGTGAGTGGATCGGGGTCGATGGCTACACCTTC. The rearrangement joins TRBV6-4 to TRBJ1-2; D unresolved. This CDR3 spans 14 amino acids. V lost 3 bases and J 6 bases, leaving 14 bases between the germline ends. Per germline, CDR1 MRHNA and CDR2 SNTAGT.

In its sample, this clone was seen once. The chain joins TRBV7-2 to TRBJ1-3, with no clear D. V lost 3 bases and J lost 2, with 14 bases in between. The germline V gene has CDR1 SGHTA and CDR2 FQGNSA. The CDR3 totals 16 residues. The chain's CDR3 is CASSFPRQVPGNTIYF. In DNA form, the CDR3 reads TGTGCCAGCAGCTTCCCCCGGCAGGTCCCTGGAAACACCATATATTTT.

V is TRBV4-2 and J is TRBJ2-7; 12 nucleotides agree with TRBD1. This CDR3 is built from 16 residues. Trimming removed 3 bases from V and 4 bases from J; junction bases left unmatched: 7. The germline V gene has CDR1 LGHNA and CDR2 YNFKEQ. As DNA, the CDR3 is TGTGCCAGCAGCCAGGACGGGACAGGGGGCGAATACGAGCAGTACTTC. Its translation: CASSQDGTGGEYEQYF.

The rearrangement uses TRBV18 and TRBJ1-1, with a weak D call TRBD1 (6 bases). V lost 1 base and J lost 4, with 10 bases in between. The CDR3 is 14 amino acids. CDR1 KGHSH and CDR2 LQKENI come from the germline V gene. The CDR3 protein is CASSPRGLGTEAFF. The CDR3 nucleotides are TGTGCCAGCTCACCACGGGGGCTCGGCACTGAAGCTTTCTTT. The whole variable domain, remainder taken from reference TRBV18 and TRBJ1-1, is NAGVMQNPRHLVRRRGQEARLRCSPMKGHSHVYWYRQLPEEGLKFMVYLQKENIIDESGMPKERFSAEFPKEGPSILRIQQVVRGDSAAYFCASSPRGLGTEAFFGQGTRLTVV.